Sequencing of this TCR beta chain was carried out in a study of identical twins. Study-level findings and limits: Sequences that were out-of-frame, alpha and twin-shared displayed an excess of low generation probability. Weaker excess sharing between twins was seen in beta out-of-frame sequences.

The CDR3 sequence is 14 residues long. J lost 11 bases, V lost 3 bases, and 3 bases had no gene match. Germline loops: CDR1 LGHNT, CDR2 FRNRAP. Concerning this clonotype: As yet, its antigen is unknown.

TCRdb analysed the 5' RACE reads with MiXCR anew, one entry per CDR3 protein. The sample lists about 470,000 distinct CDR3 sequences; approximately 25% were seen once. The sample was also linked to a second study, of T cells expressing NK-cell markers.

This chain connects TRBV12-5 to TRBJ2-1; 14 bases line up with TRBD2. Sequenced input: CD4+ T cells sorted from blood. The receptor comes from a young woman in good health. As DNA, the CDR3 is TGTGCTAGTGGTTTAGGACTAGCGGGGGGCCAGCAGTTCTTC. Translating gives CASGLGLAGGQQFF.